The 24 T cell receptor beta chains given below trace back to one sample, sequenced in a study of shared clonotypes between healthy human individuals. Clones were read by immunoSEQ multiplex PCR, and TCRdb kept only the in-frame ones, dropping some. The table lists under 2,000,000 clones, about 95% of them singletons. Terminally differentiated effector memory CD45RA+ cells were excluded by CCR7 positive selection of CD45RO-negative cells. Sequencing input: naive CD8+ T cells sorted from blood. These receptors came from a man aged 18-30 years in good health.

This clone was picked up a small number of times. The same CDR3 also results from other DNA sequences found in this sample. The V call is TRBV6-6, the J call TRBJ2-7; D is uncertain. Between the trimmed V and J ends, which lost 0 bases and 0 bases, there was a span of 0 bases. Looked up from germline, CDR1 is MNHNY and CDR2 is SVGAGI (reference sequence). The CDR3 spans 12 residues. CDR3 loop: CASSYSSYEQYF. The CDR3 nucleotides are TGTGCCAGCAGTTACTCCTCCTACGAGCAGTACTTC.

The chain carries TRBV4-1 and TRBJ2-7; 7 bases match TRBD2. The CDR3 spans 18 residues. V lost 0 bases, J lost 0 bases, and 11 bases stayed unmatched. CDR1 and CDR2 (germline): MGHRA, YSYEKL. The CDR3 spells CASSQEMVISGGSYEQYF. The DNA of the CDR3 is TGCGCCAGCAGCCAAGAAATGGTCATATCGGGGGGCTCCTACGAGCAGTACTTC.

This chain links TRBV27 with TRBJ1-2; the match to TRBD1 covers 9 bases. The ends lost 6 bases at V and 8 bases at J; junction bases unmatched: 13. CDR1 MNHEY and CDR2 SMNVEV come from the germline V gene (reference sequence). The CDR3 covers 15 residues. Here the CDR3 DNA reads TGTGCCAGCAGCCCGAACCCAGGACAGGGGACGGGCTACACCTTC. This sequence encodes CASSPNPGQGTGYTF.

The chain couples TRBV28 to TRBJ2-2, with 10 bases lining up with TRBD1. The CDR3 sequence is 14 residues long. From germline, CDR1 is MDHEN and CDR2 SYDVKM. The trim removed 5 bases at V and 4 bases at J, leaving 1 base unmatched. The CDR3 sequence is CASSGQGVTGELFF. The DNA for the CDR3 is TGTGCCAGCAGTGGACAGGGGGTCACCGGGGAGCTGTTTTTT.

The rearrangement links TRBV18 to TRBJ2-7, with D perhaps TRBD1 (5 bases). V dropped 4 bases and J dropped 3 bases, with 10 bases sitting between them. In germline, CDR1 is KGHSH, CDR2 LQKENI. The length of the CDR3 is 13 residues. In DNA, the CDR3 is TGTGCCAGCTCACTCTCCAGGGACTACGAGCAGTACTTC. This encodes CASSLSRDYEQYF.

The CDR3: CASSFPDHEQYF. The CDR3 nucleotides read TGTGCCAGCAGCTTCCCCGACCACGAGCAGTACTTC. This chain uses TRBV7-9 with TRBJ2-7; no firm D call. Trimming left V 3 bases short and J 5 bases short, with 8 bases between. The germline V gene has CDR1 SEHNR and CDR2 FQNEAQ (reference sequence). This CDR3 comprises 12 residues.

Points on this clone: Within the sample, other DNA sequences also encode this same CDR3. This chain uses TRBV28 with TRBJ1-5; unclear D gene. Germline V CDR1 and CDR2: MDHEN, SYDVKM. This CDR3 contains 14 residues. Trimming cost V 3 bases and J 0 bases, with 6 bases left between them. The CDR3 reads CASSFGVSNQPQHF. The CDR3 DNA follows: TGTGCCAGCAGTTTCGGTGTTAGCAATCAGCCCCAGCATTTT.

The V and J genes are TRBV5-4 and TRBJ1-1; tentative D call: TRBD1 (6 bases). The CDR3 has 14 amino acids. Germline values: CDR1 SGHNT, CDR2 YYREEE (reference sequence). V lost 0 bases, J lost 0 bases, and 6 bases lay in between. The CDR3 sequence is CASSLGQVNTEAFF. CDR3 bases: TGTGCCAGCAGCTTGGGACAGGTGAACACTGAAGCTTTCTTT. The full variable domain, with the rest looked up from reference TRBV5-4 and TRBJ1-1, is ETGVTQSPTHLIKTRGQQVTLRCSSQSGHNTVSWYQQALGQGPQFIFQYYREEENGRGNFPPRFSGLQFPNYSSELNVNALELDDSALYLCASSLGQVNTEAFFGQGTRLTVV.

This rearrangement joins TRBV7-9 to TRBJ1-5; no firm D call. Trimming removed 2 bases from V and 7 bases from J, with 6 bases in between. This CDR3 region has 12 residues. Germline V gene data show CDR1 as SEHNR and CDR2 as FQNEAQ (reference sequence). CDR3 in DNA: TGTGCCAGCAGCTTAAATTGGCAGCCCCAGCATTTT. Its protein is CASSLNWQPQHF.

This clone was counted a few times. The chain recombines TRBV13 with TRBJ2-1; D is undetermined. The V gene lost 0 bases and the J gene lost 8 bases, with 2 bases spanning the gap. The CDR3 loop spans 11 amino acids. The germline CDR1 and CDR2 sequences are PRHDT and FYEKMQ (reference sequence). The CDR3 is CASSLGYEQFF. The CDR3 coding sequence is TGTGCCAGCAGCTTAGGGTATGAGCAGTTCTTC.

The gene calls are TRBV29-1 and TRBJ1-1; D gene ambiguous. The CDR3 runs 10 residues. Trimming took 3 bases from V and 10 from J, leaving 9 bases between them. Germline CDR1 SQVTM, CDR2 ANQGSEA. CDR3 DNA: TGCAGCGTTGAGCTGGGAGGAGCTTTCTTT. Translated, it gives CSVELGGAFF.

To note about this clone: This CDR3 is also generated by other DNA sequences in the sample. The chain employs TRBV30 and TRBJ2-5; D is possibly TRBD2 (6 bases). The CDR3 consists of 12 residues. V lost 0 bases to trimming and J lost 5 bases, with 7 bases between them. CDR1 is GTSNPN, CDR2 SVGIG, per germline (reference sequence). The DNA of the CDR3 is TGTGCCTGGAGTGTGGCGGGGGAGACCCAGTACTTC. Protein: CAWSVAGETQYF.

The J gene is TRBJ2-7, the V gene TRBV27; 8 bases agree with TRBD2. Germline CDR1 reads MNHEY; CDR2 reads SMNVEV (reference sequence). Trimming cost V 6 bases and J 4 bases; bases outside gene matches: 8. The CDR3 spans 14 residues. CDR3 sequence: CASSNAGGGYEQYF. The CDR3 coding sequence is TGTGCCAGCAGCAACGCCGGGGGGGGGTACGAGCAGTACTTC.

The CDR3 bases are TGTGCCAGCAGTTTTTCACCGGGGCCGCACACCGGGGAGCTGTTTTTT. Translation: CASSFSPGPHTGELFF. The V call is TRBV28, the J call TRBJ2-2, with D perhaps matching TRBD1 or TRBD2 (5 bases each). Trimming took off 3 bases at V and 3 bases at J, with 14 bases between the two ends. CDR1 and CDR2 (germline): MDHEN, SYDVKM. The CDR3 runs to 16 residues.

The V and J genes are TRBV15 and TRBJ2-2, with D perhaps assigned TRBD1 or TRBD2 (5 bases each). Germline V gene lookup returns CDR1 LNHNV and CDR2 YYDKDF (reference sequence). The CDR3 covers 13 residues. The V and J ends lost 5 bases and 4 bases respectively, with 8 bases between them. CDR3 DNA sequence: TGTGCCACCAGCTGGGGGATCACCGGGGAGCTGTTTTTT. The encoded protein is CATSWGITGELFF.

The chain has TRBV11-2 and TRBJ2-3; tentative D call: TRBD2 (7 bases). Per the germline V gene, CDR1 is SGHAT and CDR2 is FQNNGV. Trimming shortened V by 3 bases and J by 1 base, and 14 bases separated the two germline ends. This CDR3 is built from 16 residues. CDR3 nucleotide sequence: TGTGCCAGCAGCTTTCGGGGGGCAGAAGGCACAGATACGCAGTATTTT. Protein product: CASSFRGAEGTDTQYF. Filled out from reference TRBV11-2 and TRBJ2-3, the complete variable domain reads EAGVAQSPRYKIIEKRQSVAFWCNPISGHATLYWYQQILGQGPKLLIQFQNNGVVDDSQLPKDRFSAERLKGVDSTLKIQPAKLEDSAVYLCASSFRGAEGTDTQYFGPGTRLTVL.

This chain uses TRBV25-1 with TRBJ2-4; perhaps TRBD1 as D (5 bases). The CDR3 has 15 amino acids. V lost 1 base and J 8 bases, leaving 15 bases between the germline ends. Germline CDR1 is MGHDK and CDR2 is SYGVNS. CDR3 nucleotides: TGTGCCAGCAGTGAATTTGGGTTGGGGCCGGACATTCAGTACTTC. Its translation is CASSEFGLGPDIQYF. The complete variable domain, with remaining parts taken from reference TRBV25-1 and TRBJ2-4, reads EADIYQTPRYLVIGTGKKITLECSQTMGHDKMYWYQQDPGMELHLIHYSYGVNSTEKGDLSSESTVSRIRTEHFPLTLESARPSHTSQYLCASSEFGLGPDIQYFGAGTRLSVL.

The chain is built from TRBV19 and TRBJ2-5, with a possible D match to TRBD2 (6 bases). The CDR3 runs 17 residues. Germline V gives CDR1 LNHDA, CDR2 SQIVND (reference sequence). Trimming stripped 10 bases from V and 2 bases from J, with 26 bases between. The CDR3 sequence: CATSGDDDSPSQETQYF. The CDR3 DNA reads as TGTGCCACCTCGGGGGATGACGACAGTCCCTCACAAGAGACCCAGTACTTC.

The sample holds one count of this clone. J is TRBJ1-6 and V is TRBV7-9; D gene ambiguous. The CDR3 is 16 residues long. The V end was cut by 1 base, the J end by 8 bases, with 15 bases between. From germline, CDR1 is SEHNR and CDR2 FQNEAQ (reference sequence). CDR3 in amino acids: CASSLVVVQEYSPLHF. As DNA, the CDR3 is TGTGCCAGCAGCTTAGTGGTAGTCCAGGAATATTCACCCCTCCACTTT. Looking up the rest from reference TRBV7-9 and TRBJ1-6 gives the full variable domain: DTGVSQNPRHKITKRGQNVTFRCDPISEHNRLYWYRQTLGQGPEFLTYFQNEAQLEKSRLLSDRFSAERPKGSFSTLEIQRTEQGDSAMYLCASSLVVVQEYSPLHFGNGTRLTVT.

V is TRBV30 and J is TRBJ1-1; 8 nucleotides agree with TRBD1. With 5 bases clipped from V and 4 bases from J, the junction kept 9 bases outside the gene matches. The CDR3 is 14 residues long. CDR1 is GTSNPN, CDR2 SVGIG, per germline (reference sequence). The CDR3 is CAWAPGTGLTEAFF. CDR3 nucleotides: TGTGCCTGGGCCCCCGGGACAGGCCTCACTGAAGCTTTCTTT.

The chain recombines TRBV19 with TRBJ1-5; D unresolved. The germline gives CDR1 LNHDA, CDR2 SQIVND (reference sequence). V shed 9 bases and J shed 1 base, with 10 bases lying between them. The CDR3 contains 13 residues. In DNA, the CDR3 is TGTGCCAGCTCGACCTGGAGCAATCAGCCCCAGCATTTT. Protein product: CASSTWSNQPQHF. The complete variable domain, with remaining parts taken from reference TRBV19 and TRBJ1-5, reads DGGITQSPKYLFRKEGQNVTLSCEQNLNHDAMYWYRQDPGQGLRLIYYSQIVNDFQKGDIAEGYSVSREKKESFPLTVTSAQKNPTAFYLCASSTWSNQPQHFGDGTRLSIL.

J is TRBJ2-7 and V is TRBV27; 8 nucleotides align to TRBD1. The CDR3 has 16 amino acids. Germline-derived CDR1 and CDR2 are MNHEY and SMNVEV (reference sequence). V trimming: 4 bases; J trimming: 4 bases; junction bases outside the gene matches: 12. CDR3 coding DNA: TGTGCCAGCAGTTGGGCCCCGACAGGGGATATTTACGAGCAGTACTTC. It codes for CASSWAPTGDIYEQYF.

The chain carries TRBV6-4 and TRBJ2-1, with unresolved D. Trimming removed 0 bases from V and 10 bases from J, with 10 bases in between. Per germline, CDR1 MRHNA and CDR2 SNTAGT. This CDR3 comprises 13 residues. The CDR3 loop reads CASSDSSRREQFF. The CDR3, as DNA: TGTGCCAGCAGTGACTCGAGTCGCAGGGAGCAGTTCTTC.

A word on this clone: Within the sample, other DNA sequences also encode this same CDR3. The chain joins TRBV7-9 to TRBJ2-7, with a tentative D call TRBD2 (6 bases). The V gene's germline CDR1 is SEHNR and CDR2 FQNEAQ (reference sequence). The CDR3 has 12 amino acids. Trimming shortened V by 3 bases and J by 6 bases, and 9 bases separated the two germline ends. In DNA, the CDR3 is TGTGCCAGCAGCTTCGGAGGGGTCGAGCAGTACTTC. It translates to CASSFGGVEQYF.